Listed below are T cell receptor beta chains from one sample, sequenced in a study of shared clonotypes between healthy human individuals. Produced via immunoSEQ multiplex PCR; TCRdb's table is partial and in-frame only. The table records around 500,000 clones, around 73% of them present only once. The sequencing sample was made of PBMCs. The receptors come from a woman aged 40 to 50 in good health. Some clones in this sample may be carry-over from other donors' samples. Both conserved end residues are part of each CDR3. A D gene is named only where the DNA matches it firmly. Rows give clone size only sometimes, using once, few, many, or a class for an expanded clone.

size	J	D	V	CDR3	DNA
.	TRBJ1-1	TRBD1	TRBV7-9	CASSLGTGNTEAFF	TGTGCCAGCAGCTTAGGGACAGGGAACACTGAAGCTTTCTTT
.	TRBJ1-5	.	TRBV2	CASGGTGNQPQHF	TGTGCCAGCGGGGGAACGGGCAATCAGCCCCAGCATTTT
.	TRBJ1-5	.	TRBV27	CASSLSGGLGSNQPQHF	TGTGCCAGCAGTTTATCCGGGGGGTTAGGTAGCAATCAGCCCCAGCATTTT
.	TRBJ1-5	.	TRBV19	CASTTDPGHPHF	TGTGCCAGTACCACCGACCCGGGACACCCGCATTTT
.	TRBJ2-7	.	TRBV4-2	CASSQPKEGKRTHEQYF	TGTGCCAGCAGCCAACCGAAAGAGGGAAAGCGAACCCACGAGCAGTACTTC
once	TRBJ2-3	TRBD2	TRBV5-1	CASSIRGLAGHSDTQYF	TGCGCCAGCAGCATACGGGGACTAGCGGGTCACTCAGATACGCAGTATTTT
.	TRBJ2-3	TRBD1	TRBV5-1	CASRSGTGASDTQYF	TGCGCCAGCAGATCCGGGACAGGGGCATCCGATACGCAGTATTTT
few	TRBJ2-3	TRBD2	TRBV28	CASSLSGAGATTDTQYF	TGTGCCAGCAGCCTCTCGGGAGCGGGAGCCACCACAGATACGCAGTATTTT
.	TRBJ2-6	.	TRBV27	CASRSGSSGANVLTF	TGTGCCAGTAGATCGGGTAGCTCTGGGGCCAACGTCCTGACTTTC
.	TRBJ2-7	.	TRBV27	CASSRNGVGEQYF	TGTGCCAGCAGCCGTAACGGGGTTGGCGAGCAGTACTTC
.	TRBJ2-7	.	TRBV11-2	CASSSPGPYEQYF	TGTGCCAGCAGCTCCCCGGGACCCTACGAGCAGTACTTC
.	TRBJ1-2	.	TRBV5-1	CASSPLPLGGRSGYTF	TGCGCCAGCAGCCCGCTCCCCCTGGGGGGGAGGAGTGGCTACACCTTC
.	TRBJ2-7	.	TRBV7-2	CASSLGRGEQYF	TGTGCCAGCAGCTTAGGGCGGGGTGAGCAGTACTTC
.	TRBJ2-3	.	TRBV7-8	CASSLGSGTDTQYF	TGTGCCAGCAGCTTAGGCTCAGGCACAGATACGCAGTATTTT
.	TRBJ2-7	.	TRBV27	CASSLGPSLEQYF	TGTGCCAGCAGTTTAGGCCCGTCCCTGGAGCAGTACTTC
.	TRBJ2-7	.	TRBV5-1	CASSLQPPPYEQYF	TGCGCCAGCAGCCTTCAACCCCCCCCCTACGAGCAGTACTTC
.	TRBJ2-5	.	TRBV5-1	CASSPSGSLQETQYF	TGCGCCAGCAGCCCCTCCGGGAGCCTCCAAGAGACCCAGTACTTC
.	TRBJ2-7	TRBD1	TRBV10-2	CASSPGQGDINEQYF	TGCGCCAGCAGCCCTGGTCAGGGGGATATCAACGAGCAGTACTTC
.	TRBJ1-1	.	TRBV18	CASSPRVGSDTEAFF	TGTGCCAGCTCACCCCGGGTGGGCTCGGACACTGAAGCTTTCTTT
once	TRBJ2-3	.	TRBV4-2	CASSWGTDTQYF	TGTGCCAGCAGCTGGGGCACAGATACGCAGTATTTT
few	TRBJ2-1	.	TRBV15	CATSSTASKQFF	TGTGCCACCAGCTCGACAGCTAGTAAGCAGTTCTTC
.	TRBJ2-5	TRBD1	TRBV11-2	CASSPQWDRGRETQYF	TGTGCCAGCAGCCCTCAGTGGGACAGGGGGCGGGAGACCCAGTACTTC
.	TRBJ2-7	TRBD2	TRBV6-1	CASSEGTSGSAEQYF	TGTGCCAGCAGTGAGGGGACTAGCGGGAGTGCCGAGCAGTACTTC